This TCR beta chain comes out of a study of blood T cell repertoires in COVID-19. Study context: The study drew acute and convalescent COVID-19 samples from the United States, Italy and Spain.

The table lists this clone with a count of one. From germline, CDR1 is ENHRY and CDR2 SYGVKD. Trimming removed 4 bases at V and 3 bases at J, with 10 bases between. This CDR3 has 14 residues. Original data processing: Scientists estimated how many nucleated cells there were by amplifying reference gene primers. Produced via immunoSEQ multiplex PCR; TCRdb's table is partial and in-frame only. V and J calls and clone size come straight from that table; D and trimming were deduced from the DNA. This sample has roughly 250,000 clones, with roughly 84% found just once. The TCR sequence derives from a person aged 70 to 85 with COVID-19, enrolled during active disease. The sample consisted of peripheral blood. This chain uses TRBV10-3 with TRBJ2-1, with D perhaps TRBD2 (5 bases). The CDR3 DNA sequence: TGTGCCATCAGTGCCCGGGAAAGCTACAATGAGCAGTTCTTC. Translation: CAISARESYNEQFF.